This TCR beta chain was identified in a study of T cell responses to AZD1222 COVID-19 vaccine. The assay was immunoSEQ multiplex PCR, and TCRdb's table has in-frame clones only and misses some. Of some 280,000 clones listed, almost 95% are singletons. This clone was counted only a few times. CDR1 and CDR2 (germline): KGHDR, SFDVKD. V was trimmed by 1 base and J by 11 bases, leaving 10 bases between them. The CDR3 is 12 amino acids. The sequence came from an adult who received the AZD1222 COVID-19 vaccine. The sample here was peripheral blood, taken 28 days after the second AZD1222 dose. V gene TRBV24-1 combines with J gene TRBJ1-1; TRBD1 is a possible D gene (5 bases). Here the CDR3 DNA reads TGTGCCACCAGTGATTTAAGAGGGGTCGCTTTCTTT. Translated: CATSDLRGVAFF.